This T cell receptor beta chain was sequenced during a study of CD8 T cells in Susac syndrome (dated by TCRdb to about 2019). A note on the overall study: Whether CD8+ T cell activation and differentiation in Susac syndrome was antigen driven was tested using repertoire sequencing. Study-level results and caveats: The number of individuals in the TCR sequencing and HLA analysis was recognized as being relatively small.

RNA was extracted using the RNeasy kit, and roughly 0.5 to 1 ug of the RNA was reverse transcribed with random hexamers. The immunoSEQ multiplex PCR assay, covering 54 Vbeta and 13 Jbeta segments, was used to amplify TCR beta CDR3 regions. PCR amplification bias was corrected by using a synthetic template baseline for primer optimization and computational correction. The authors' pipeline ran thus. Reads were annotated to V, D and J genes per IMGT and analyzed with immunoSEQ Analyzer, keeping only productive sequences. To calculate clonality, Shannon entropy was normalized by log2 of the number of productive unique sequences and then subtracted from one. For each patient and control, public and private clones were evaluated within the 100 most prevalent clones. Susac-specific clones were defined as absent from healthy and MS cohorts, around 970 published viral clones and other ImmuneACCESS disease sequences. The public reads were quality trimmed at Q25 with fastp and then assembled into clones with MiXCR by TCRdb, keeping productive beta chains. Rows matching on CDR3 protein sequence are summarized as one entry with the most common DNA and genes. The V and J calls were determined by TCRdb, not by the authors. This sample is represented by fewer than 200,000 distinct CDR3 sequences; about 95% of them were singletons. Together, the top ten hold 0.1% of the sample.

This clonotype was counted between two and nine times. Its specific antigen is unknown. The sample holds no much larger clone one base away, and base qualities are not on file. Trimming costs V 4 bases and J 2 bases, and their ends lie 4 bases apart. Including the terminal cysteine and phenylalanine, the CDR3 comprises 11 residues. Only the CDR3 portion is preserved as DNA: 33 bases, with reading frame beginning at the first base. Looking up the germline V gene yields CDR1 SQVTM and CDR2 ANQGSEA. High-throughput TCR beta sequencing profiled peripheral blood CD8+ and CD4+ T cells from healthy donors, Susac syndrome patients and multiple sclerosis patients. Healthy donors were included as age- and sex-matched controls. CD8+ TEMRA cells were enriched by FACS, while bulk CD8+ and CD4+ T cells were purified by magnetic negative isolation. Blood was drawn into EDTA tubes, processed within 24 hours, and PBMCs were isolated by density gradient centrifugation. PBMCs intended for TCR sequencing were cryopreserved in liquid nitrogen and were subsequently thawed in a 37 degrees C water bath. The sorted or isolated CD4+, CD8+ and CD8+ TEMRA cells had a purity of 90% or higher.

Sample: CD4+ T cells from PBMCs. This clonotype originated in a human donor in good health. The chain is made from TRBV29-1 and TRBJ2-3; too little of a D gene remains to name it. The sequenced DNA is TGCAGCGTTGCCAACACAGATACGCAGTATTTT. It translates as CSVANTDTQYF.